Listed below are T cell receptor beta chains from one sample, sequenced in a study of metastatic and nonmetastatic thyroid tumors. TCRdb reanalyzed the PCR reads via MiXCR. This repertoire shows 40,000 to 45,000 clones, about 15% found once; its top ten account for approximately 3.8%. What was sequenced was blood. These receptors were collected from a female donor with papillary thyroid cancer or a benign thyroid nodule (not recorded which). Some clones in this sample may be carry-over from other donors' samples. The CDR3 runs from the conserved cysteine through the conserved F or W. The order of the fields is D gene, J gene, clone size, V gene, CDR3 protein, CDR3 DNA. The D gene is left open where the match is weak. Part of the rows lack a size; the others show once, few, many or a class for expanded clones.

D gene: TRBD1
J gene: TRBJ2-3
clone size: many
V gene: TRBV20-1
CDR3 protein: CSASPDRGRPDTQYF
CDR3 DNA: TGCAGTGCTAGCCCCGACAGGGGCCGTCCGGATACGCAGTATTTT

D gene: NA
J gene: TRBJ2-1
clone size: NA
V gene: TRBV11-1
CDR3 protein: CASRRVYYYNEQFF
CDR3 DNA: TGTGCCAGCCGTAGGGTGTATTACTACAATGAGCAGTTCTTC

D gene: NA
J gene: TRBJ2-1
clone size: many
V gene: TRBV24-1
CDR3 protein: CATRARMATGSEQFF
CDR3 DNA: TGTGCCACCCGGGCTAGAATGGCTACAGGTAGTGAGCAGTTCTTC

D gene: NA
J gene: TRBJ1-5
clone size: NA
V gene: TRBV6-1
CDR3 protein: CASSLIWGRNQPQHF
CDR3 DNA: TGTGCCAGCAGTCTAATATGGGGCCGCAATCAGCCCCAGCATTTT

D gene: NA
J gene: TRBJ1-5
clone size: many
V gene: TRBV2
CDR3 protein: CASSDSFRVGQPQHF
CDR3 DNA: TGTGCCAGCAGTGATTCTTTCAGGGTTGGCCAGCCCCAGCATTTT

D gene: NA
J gene: TRBJ2-3
clone size: many
V gene: TRBV29-1
CDR3 protein: CSVIPRQSIRTDTQYF
CDR3 DNA: TGCAGCGTTATTCCCCGACAGTCCATCCGCACAGATACGCAGTATTTT

D gene: NA
J gene: TRBJ1-2
clone size: many
V gene: TRBV4-1
CDR3 protein: CASSQPLYGYTF
CDR3 DNA: TGCGCCAGCAGCCAACCGCTTTATGGCTACACCTTC

D gene: NA
J gene: TRBJ2-1
clone size: many
V gene: TRBV5-1
CDR3 protein: CASSLGPNEQFF
CDR3 DNA: TGCGCCAGCAGCTTGGGTCCTAATGAGCAGTTCTTC

D gene: TRBD2
J gene: TRBJ2-5
clone size: many
V gene: TRBV2
CDR3 protein: CASTRTSGELETQYF
CDR3 DNA: TGTGCCAGCACGAGGACTAGCGGGGAACTAGAGACCCAGTACTTC

D gene: NA
J gene: TRBJ1-6
clone size: NA
V gene: TRBV28
CDR3 protein: CASSLTGSSYNSPLHF
CDR3 DNA: TGTGCCAGCAGCTTAACAGGGAGCTCCTATAATTCACCCCTCCACTTT

D gene: TRBD2
J gene: TRBJ2-5
clone size: NA
V gene: TRBV6-1
CDR3 protein: CASSSGLATCETQYF
CDR3 DNA: TGTGCCAGCAGTAGCGGACTAGCGACGTGTGAGACCCAGTACTTT

D gene: NA
J gene: TRBJ2-7
clone size: many
V gene: TRBV14
CDR3 protein: CASSQDRGTLLSYEQYF
CDR3 DNA: TGTGCCAGCAGCCAAGATAGGGGGACACTTCTCTCCTACGAGCAGTACTTC

D gene: TRBD2
J gene: TRBJ2-1
clone size: many
V gene: TRBV5-1
CDR3 protein: CASSFSGSSYNEQFF
CDR3 DNA: TGCGCCAGCAGCTTTAGCGGGAGCTCCTACAATGAGCAGTTCTTC

D gene: NA
J gene: TRBJ1-2
clone size: NA
V gene: TRBV3-1
CDR3 protein: CASSHGGGYTF
CDR3 DNA: TGTGCCAGCAGCCATGGCGGCGGCTACACCTTC

D gene: TRBD2
J gene: TRBJ2-2
clone size: NA
V gene: TRBV6-1
CDR3 protein: CASRGGATGELFF
CDR3 DNA: TGTGCCAGCCGGGGGGGGGCCACCGGGGAGCTGTTTTTT

D gene: NA
J gene: TRBJ2-5
clone size: many
V gene: TRBV6-1
CDR3 protein: CASSRTSGETQYF
CDR3 DNA: TGTGCCAGCAGCAGAACTAGTGGAGAGACCCAGTACTTC

D gene: TRBD1
J gene: TRBJ2-2
clone size: many
V gene: TRBV2
CDR3 protein: CASRAGGADGELFF
CDR3 DNA: TGTGCCAGCAGGGCAGGGGGCGCGGACGGGGAGCTGTTTTTT

D gene: NA
J gene: TRBJ1-2
clone size: medium-sized
V gene: TRBV30
CDR3 protein: CAWSFGLTGYTF
CDR3 DNA: TGTGCCTGGAGTTTCGGGCTCACAGGCTACACCTTC

D gene: NA
J gene: TRBJ2-4
clone size: many
V gene: TRBV20-1
CDR3 protein: CSARDGGLAKNIQYF
CDR3 DNA: TGCAGTGCCAGGGACGGAGGACTAGCCAAAAACATTCAGTACTTC

D gene: NA
J gene: TRBJ2-7
clone size: few
V gene: TRBV6-5
CDR3 protein: CAGSYRGGKNYEQYF
CDR3 DNA: TGTGCCGGCAGTTACAGGGGAGGGAAGAACTACGAGCAGTACTTC

D gene: TRBD1
J gene: TRBJ2-1
clone size: many
V gene: TRBV11-2
CDR3 protein: CASSLDRGTGEFF
CDR3 DNA: TGTGCCAGCAGCTTAGATCGGGGGACAGGGGAATTCTTC

D gene: NA
J gene: TRBJ2-2
clone size: few
V gene: TRBV20-1
CDR3 protein: CSARDWDTNTGELFF
CDR3 DNA: TGCAGTGCTAGAGATTGGGACACGAACACCGGGGAGCTGTTTTTT

D gene: TRBD1
J gene: TRBJ1-1
clone size: many
V gene: TRBV12-3/TRBV12-4
CDR3 protein: CASSFGTGYTEAFF
CDR3 DNA: TGTGCCAGCAGTTTCGGGACAGGGTACACTGAAGCTTTCTTT

D gene: TRBD1
J gene: TRBJ1-5
clone size: NA
V gene: TRBV19
CDR3 protein: CASSIEGAGDQPQHF
CDR3 DNA: TGTGCCAGTAGTATTGAGGGGGCAGGAGATCAGCCCCAGCATTTT

D gene: NA
J gene: TRBJ1-2
clone size: many
V gene: TRBV11-2
CDR3 protein: CASSLGPQANYGYTF
CDR3 DNA: TGTGCCAGCAGCTTAGGTCCTCAGGCGAACTATGGCTACACCTTC

D gene: NA
J gene: TRBJ2-7
clone size: many
V gene: TRBV9
CDR3 protein: CASSPSPVGTRRSEQYF
CDR3 DNA: TGTGCCAGCAGCCCCTCCCCCGTCGGAACTAGGCGTAGCGAGCAGTACTTC

D gene: TRBD1
J gene: TRBJ2-5
clone size: many
V gene: TRBV5-1
CDR3 protein: CASSLGQGETQYF
CDR3 DNA: TGCGCCAGCAGCTTGGGACAGGGGGAGACCCAGTACTTC

D gene: NA
J gene: TRBJ1-1
clone size: many
V gene: TRBV2
CDR3 protein: CAIQGMNTEAFF
CDR3 DNA: TGTGCCATCCAGGGGATGAACACTGAAGCTTTCTTT

D gene: NA
J gene: TRBJ1-1
clone size: few
V gene: TRBV28
CDR3 protein: CASSHKVQAFF
CDR3 DNA: TGTGCCAGCAGCCACAAAGTTCAAGCTTTCTTT

D gene: TRBD1
J gene: TRBJ1-1
clone size: many
V gene: TRBV10-3
CDR3 protein: CATRTGGNTEAFF
CDR3 DNA: TGTGCCACCCGGACAGGGGGGAACACTGAAGCTTTCTTT

D gene: NA
J gene: TRBJ1-2
clone size: few
V gene: TRBV6-1
CDR3 protein: CASSEADRAAGGYTF
CDR3 DNA: TGTGCCAGCAGTGAAGCAGATCGAGCCGCTGGGGGCTACACCTTC

D gene: NA
J gene: TRBJ1-1
clone size: NA
V gene: TRBV5-1
CDR3 protein: CASNPPRVPSGEAFF
CDR3 DNA: TGCGCCAGCAACCCTCCAAGGGTCCCGAGTGGTGAAGCTTTCTTT

D gene: NA
J gene: TRBJ1-6
clone size: few
V gene: TRBV6-2/TRBV6-3
CDR3 protein: CASSEPSDSPIHF
CDR3 DNA: TGTGCCAGCAGCGAACCGTCGGATTCACCCATACACTTT

D gene: NA
J gene: TRBJ2-2
clone size: many
V gene: TRBV9
CDR3 protein: CASSEPLNDSHTGELFF
CDR3 DNA: TGTGCCAGCAGCGAACCCCTAAACGACTCCCACACCGGGGAGCTGTTTTTT

D gene: TRBD1
J gene: TRBJ2-7
clone size: few
V gene: TRBV12-3/TRBV12-4
CDR3 protein: CASSRPGTGINYQYF
CDR3 DNA: TGTGCCAGCAGCAGACCCGGGACAGGGATAAATTATCAGTACTTC

D gene: NA
J gene: TRBJ2-3
clone size: NA
V gene: TRBV5-1
CDR3 protein: CASSLEQLVRAYTQYF
CDR3 DNA: TGCGCCAGCAGCTTGGAACAGTTAGTCCGAGCCTATACGCAGTATTTT

D gene: NA
J gene: TRBJ1-2
clone size: many
V gene: TRBV20-1
CDR3 protein: CSARDAPQGNPYGYTF
CDR3 DNA: TGCAGTGCTAGAGATGCCCCTCAGGGGAATCCCTATGGCTACACCTTC